Only a few counts were recorded for the clone carrying this T cell receptor (beta chain). Its antigen is not identified. The entry originates in a study of STAT3 mutations in large granular lymphocyte leukemia. General observations from the study: In T-cell large granular lymphocyte leukemia, about half of patients showed multiple immunodominant subclonotypes. Some patients had dominant TCR clones larger than their STAT3 mutant burden.

Trimming took 8 bases from V and 0 from J, leaving 8 bases between them. The CDR3 length is 13 residues. Germline values: CDR1 MNHEY, CDR2 SMNVEV (reference sequence). Only in-frame clones appear in the TCRdb table, and some are missing; sequencing was by immunoSEQ multiplex PCR. Of about 10,000 clones in the sample, around 57% were seen once. The chain employs TRBV27 and TRBJ1-5; D uncertain. This sequence was found in a boy younger than 18 with T-cell large granular lymphocyte leukemia. Some clones in this sample may be carry-over from other donors' samples. Sequencing was done on a sample of peripheral blood mononuclear cells. CDR3 sequence: CASSRNSNQPQHF. CDR3 DNA: TGTGCCAGCTCTCGGAATAGCAATCAGCCCCAGCATTTT.